The 31 T cell receptor beta chains below were found in one sample sequenced in a study of post-analysis software for immune sequencing data. Whole-study results and caveats: Compared with controls, patients had more of 4 or 5 TRBV segments, including TRBV5-6, TRBV5-1 and TRBV20-1.

These receptors have no identified antigens. Unique-molecular-identifier-tagged TCR beta cDNA libraries were used. TCRdb passed the PCR reads through MiXCR, listing each CDR3 protein once. The sample lists hundreds of thousands of distinct CDR3 sequences; approximately 59% were seen once. The source material was blood. These receptor sequences come from a girl aged 2 to 10 with multiple sclerosis.

V usage is TRBV6-6 and J usage is TRBJ2-1, with 12 bases matching TRBD2. V trimming: 4 bases; J trimming: 5 bases; junction bases outside the gene matches: 6. The CDR3 is made up of 16 amino acids. The V gene's germline CDR1 is MNHNY and CDR2 SVGAGI (reference sequence). CDR3 region: CASSSTGLAGNNEQFF. DNA of the CDR3: TGTGCCAGCAGTTCCACGGGACTAGCGGGTAACAATGAGCAGTTCTTC.

The chain is built from TRBV11-2 and TRBJ2-1; D gene ambiguous. Germline assignment: CDR1 SGHAT and CDR2 FQNNGV. V dropped 5 bases and J dropped 9 bases, with 17 bases sitting between them. This CDR3 is built from 14 residues. The CDR3 protein is CASSLYPWQGEQFF. The CDR3 DNA reads as TGTGCCAGCAGCCTATACCCTTGGCAAGGTGAGCAGTTCTTC.

The chain couples TRBV7-2 to TRBJ1-2, with 7 bases aligning to TRBD1. The CDR3 covers 14 residues. CDR1 is SGHTA, CDR2 FQGNSA, per germline. The ends lost 4 bases at V and 9 bases at J; junction bases unmatched: 11. The CDR3 DNA reads as TGTGCCAGCAGCTCGCCAGACAGGGAGGTTCGCTACACCTTC. This encodes CASSSPDREVRYTF. The full variable domain, completed using reference TRBV7-2 and TRBJ1-2, is GAGVSQSPSNKVTEKGKDVELRCDPISGHTALYWYRQSLGQGLEFLIYFQGNSAPDKSGLPSDRFSAERTGGSVSTLTIQRTQQEDSAVYLCASSSPDREVRYTFGSGTRLTVV.

The rearrangement joins TRBV5-1 to TRBJ2-7, with D perhaps matching TRBD1 (6 bases). The end of the DNA is better explained by TRBJ2-5, so the J call may be wrong. CDR1 and CDR2 from the germline V gene are SGHRS and YFSETQ. The CDR3 loop spans 16 amino acids. The CDR3 loop is CASSGTQGSASETQYF. CDR3 nucleotides: TGCGCCAGCAGCGGCACCCAGGGGTCGGCTTCAGAGACCCAGTACTTC.

Only a few counts were recorded for this clonotype. V usage is TRBV20-1 and J usage is TRBJ2-5, with 7 bases matching TRBD2. The J call is uncertain, as TRBJ2-7 better fits the DNA end. CDR1 is DFQATT and CDR2 is SNEGSKA in the germline V gene (reference sequence). CDR3 length: 13 amino acids. The DNA of the CDR3 is TGCAGTGCTAGAGTGGGACTAAACTACGAGCAGTACTTC. Encoded protein: CSARVGLNYEQYF.

This clonotype appeared a few times. The V and J genes are TRBV29-1 and TRBJ1-1, with TRBD1 matching over 8 bases. CDR3 length equals 10 residues. Germline V lookup: CDR1 SQVTM, CDR2 ANQGSEA. V gave up 7 bases and J gave up 11 bases; unmatched junction bases: 6. CDR3 bases: TGCAGCGGAGAGACAGGGGCGGCTTTCTTT. This codes for CSGETGAAFF.

The chain links TRBV14 to TRBJ2-1; D unclear. The V end lost 0 bases, the J end lost 4 bases, and 10 bases lay between the germline ends. The germline gives CDR1 SGHDN, CDR2 FVKESK. The CDR3 is 15 residues long. The CDR3 loop is CASSQDLGGYNEQFF. The DNA for the CDR3 is TGTGCCAGCAGCCAAGATCTTGGTGGGTACAATGAGCAGTTCTTC.

The V call is TRBV5-1, the J call TRBJ2-3; D is possibly TRBD2 (6 bases). Trimming shortened V by 0 bases and J by 4 bases, and 12 bases separated the two germline ends. The CDR3 consists of 15 residues. Germline V gene data show CDR1 as SGHRS and CDR2 as YFSETQ. The DNA of the CDR3 is TGCGCCAGCAGCTTGGTCCAGCGGGCAGCAGATACGCAGTATTTT. Translation gives CASSLVQRAADTQYF. Using reference TRBV5-1 and TRBJ2-3 for the parts outside the CDR3, the full variable domain is KAGVTQTPRYLIKTRGQQVTLSCSPISGHRSVSWYQQTPGQGLQFLFEYFSETQRNKGNFPGRFSGRQFSNSRSEMNVSTLELGDSALYLCASSLVQRAADTQYFGPGTRLTVL.

The table lists this clonotype with a count of one. The chain has TRBV5-5 and TRBJ2-5; D gene unclear. Germline V gene lookup returns CDR1 SGHKS and CDR2 YYEKEE (reference sequence). V lost 0 bases to trimming and J lost 11 bases, with 20 bases between them. This CDR3 is built from 15 residues. The CDR3 nucleotides read TGTGCCAGCAGCTTGGTGCAGTCTCCTAGGGATGAGCAGTACTTC. This gives the protein CASSLVQSPRDEQYF.

The table lists this clonotype with a count of one. The chain joins TRBV7-2 to TRBJ2-5; weak D call: TRBD2 (6 bases). Germline V gene lookup returns CDR1 SGHTA and CDR2 FQGNSA. Trimming cost V 6 bases and J 2 bases, with 10 bases left between them. The CDR3 is 13 residues long. The CDR3 here is CASRIAVQETQYF. The DNA of the CDR3 is TGTGCCAGCAGGATAGCGGTTCAAGAGACCCAGTACTTC.

The chain carries TRBV6-4 and TRBJ2-3; TRBD2 agrees at 11 bases. This CDR3 spans 16 amino acids. After removal of 0 bases from V and 6 bases from J, the junction contained 5 bases not matched to a gene. Germline loops: CDR1 MRHNA, CDR2 SNTAGT. The chain's CDR3 is CASSDSPSGGQDTQYF. The DNA for the CDR3 is TGTGCCAGCAGTGACTCCCCTAGCGGGGGGCAGGATACGCAGTATTTT.

The V and J genes are TRBV7-2 and TRBJ1-5; D unclear. The germline gives CDR1 SGHTA, CDR2 FQGNSA. Deletions cut 3 bases from V and 0 bases from J, with 9 bases between. The CDR3 sequence is 15 residues long. DNA of the CDR3: TGTGCCAGCAGCTTTATGGGCTATAGCAATCAGCCCCAGCATTTT. As protein: CASSFMGYSNQPQHF. The whole variable domain, remainder taken from reference TRBV7-2 and TRBJ1-5, is GAGVSQSPSNKVTEKGKDVELRCDPISGHTALYWYRQSLGQGLEFLIYFQGNSAPDKSGLPSDRFSAERTGGSVSTLTIQRTQQEDSAVYLCASSFMGYSNQPQHFGDGTRLSIL.

Written as DNA, the CDR3 is TGTGCCAGCAGTTACGGAGCGGGTTCGACTAGCTCCTACGAGCAGTACTTC. This translates into CASSYGAGSTSSYEQYF. The chain joins TRBV6-2 or TRBV6-3 to TRBJ2-7; maybe TRBD2 (6 bases). CDR3 length: 17 amino acids. The germline V gene encodes CDR1 MNHEY and CDR2 SVGEGT. V was pared by 2 bases and J by 0 bases, with 17 bases between.

This clonotype was observed a single time. The chain employs TRBV12-3 or TRBV12-4 and TRBJ2-5; 7 bases align to TRBD2. The CDR3 consists of 15 residues. The J segment lost 2 bases and the V segment lost 5 bases, leaving 8 bases of the junction unmatched. CDR3 amino acids: CASSDQGGRQETQYF. The CDR3 nucleotides are TGTGCCAGCAGTGACCAGGGCGGGAGACAAGAGACCCAGTACTTC.

The chain recombines TRBV12-3 or TRBV12-4 with TRBJ2-2; 7 bases agree with TRBD1. Germline trimming cut 3 bases from V and 4 bases from J; bases unmatched to any gene: 8. The CDR3 consists of 16 residues. The chain's CDR3 is CASSLVGGDITGELFF. DNA for the CDR3: TGTGCCAGCAGTTTGGTAGGGGGCGACATCACCGGGGAGCTGTTTTTT.

The rearrangement joins TRBV7-2 to TRBJ2-3, with TRBD2 identical over 9 bases. J gave up 2 bases and V 5 bases, and 8 bases lay outside the gene matches. CDR1 and CDR2 (germline): SGHTA, FQGNSA. The CDR3 is 16 amino acids. CDR3 region: CASSPIAGAVTDTQYF. The DNA of the CDR3 is TGTGCCAGCAGCCCGATAGCGGGGGCCGTCACAGATACGCAGTATTTT.

The count of this clonotype is one. The V and J genes are TRBV19 and TRBJ2-1, with D possibly matching TRBD1 (5 bases). Germline CDR1 reads LNHDA; CDR2 reads SQIVND (reference sequence). This CDR3 has 17 amino acids. Trimming took 2 bases from V and 7 from J, leaving 21 bases between them. The CDR3 spells CASSINIGQGGGNEQFF. DNA for the CDR3: TGTGCCAGTAGTATAAACATCGGGCAGGGTGGTGGGAATGAGCAGTTCTTC.

The CDR3: CASSYSRGGASYEQYF. CDR3 nucleotide sequence: TGTGCCAGCAGTTACTCGAGAGGTGGAGCCTCCTACGAGCAGTACTTC. The chain joins TRBV6-5 to TRBJ2-7; unclear D gene. Germline CDR1 and CDR2: MNHEY and SVGAGI. Trimming pared 0 bases from V and 0 bases from J, leaving 12 bases between. CDR3 length: 16 residues.

This chain links TRBV6-4 with TRBJ1-2; no firm D call. The V end lost 2 bases, the J end lost 2 bases, and 18 bases lay between the germline ends. The CDR3 consists of 17 residues. Per germline, CDR1 MRHNA and CDR2 SNTAGT. DNA of the CDR3: TGTGCCAGCAGTGACAGGTTTTCGCCCGCGTCGAACTATGGCTACACCTTC. This encodes CASSDRFSPASNYGYTF.

The chain links TRBV20-1 to TRBJ1-2, with 8 bases that match TRBD1. J was trimmed by 6 bases and V by 6 bases; bases with no gene match: 9. Germline CDR1 reads DFQATT; CDR2 reads SNEGSKA (reference sequence). CDR3 length: 13 residues. The CDR3 DNA reads as TGCAGTGCCAGAATCAGGGGGCTAAATGGCTACACCTTC. Residues: CSARIRGLNGYTF.

V is TRBV12-3 or TRBV12-4 and J is TRBJ2-1, with 8 bases lining up with TRBD2. The CDR3 spans 17 residues. V lost 6 bases to trimming and J lost 1 base; unmatched junction nucleotides: 11. The CDR3 nucleotides are TGTGCCAGCAGCCCTACTAGCGGAGCCCCTTCCTACAATGAGCAGTTCTTC. Protein sequence: CASSPTSGAPSYNEQFF.

V and J are TRBV7-2 and TRBJ2-3, with D unclear. CDR1 is SGHTA and CDR2 is FQGNSA in the germline V gene. This CDR3 has 16 residues. V lost 5 bases and J 2 bases, leaving 17 bases between the germline ends. CDR3 bases: TGTGCCAGCAGCCCCGGGCGGCTTCACTACACAGATACGCAGTATTTT. It specifies CASSPGRLHYTDTQYF.

Comment on this clonotype: One end of the junction varies from germline; a read error may be responsible. The chain employs TRBV29-1 and TRBJ2-5; tentatively, D is TRBD1 (6 bases). The tail of the sequence fits TRBJ2-7 better, so the J call may be wrong. The CDR3 covers 15 residues. CDR1 and CDR2 (germline): SQVTM, ANQGSEA. CDR3 sequence reads: CSVQTPGAASHEQYF. CDR3 sequence (DNA): TGCAGCGTTCAAACCCCAGGGGCCGCCTCCCACGAGCAGTACTTC.

The V and J genes are TRBV3-1 and TRBJ2-5; weak D call: TRBD1 (5 bases). The CDR3 loop spans 15 amino acids. Trimming removed 1 base from V and 1 base from J, with 10 bases in between. Germline V gene lookup returns CDR1 LGHDT and CDR2 YNNKEL (reference sequence). The CDR3 loop reads CASSQVQGSQETQYF. The CDR3 DNA sequence: TGTGCCAGCAGCCAAGTTCAGGGATCCCAAGAGACCCAGTACTTC.

This clonotype was detected only a few times. The chain combines TRBV3-1 with TRBJ1-5; 7 bases align to TRBD1. Unmatched junction bases numbered 5, after V lost 4 bases and J lost 5 bases. Per the germline V gene, CDR1 is LGHDT and CDR2 is YNNKEL (reference sequence). The CDR3 is made up of 14 amino acids. Written as DNA, the CDR3 is TGTGCCAGCAGCCCCCGGACAGGCCATCAGCCCCAGCATTTT. It translates to CASSPRTGHQPQHF.

The chain is built from TRBV28 and TRBJ2-5; D is unresolved. The ends were cut back, 10 bases at V and 6 bases at J, with 15 bases in the middle. This CDR3 spans 12 amino acids. Looked up from germline, CDR1 is MDHEN and CDR2 is SYDVKM. The CDR3 coding sequence is TGTGCCATCGGAGTAGGGTCAAAGACCCAGTACTTC. Amino acids: CAIGVGSKTQYF. The full variable domain, completed using reference TRBV28 and TRBJ2-5, is DVKVTQSSRYLVKRTGEKVFLECVQDMDHENMFWYRQDPGLGLRLIYFSYDVKMKEKGDIPEGYSVSREKKERFSLILESASTNQTSMYLCAIGVGSKTQYFGPGTRLLVL.

This clonotype was detected only a few times. The V and J genes are TRBV29-1 and TRBJ2-7; 7 nucleotides agree with TRBD1. V shed 0 bases and J 1 base; nucleotides not matched to a gene: 3. Germline V gene data show CDR1 as SQVTM and CDR2 as ANQGSEA. CDR3 length: 14 amino acids. The CDR3 bases are TGCAGCGTTGAAGATGGGACAGAGTCCTACGAGCAGTACTTC. It codes for CSVEDGTESYEQYF.

This chain uses TRBV11-2 with TRBJ2-7, with D possibly being TRBD1 or TRBD2 (6 bases each). V was trimmed by 5 bases and J by 0 bases, leaving 14 bases between them. CDR3 length equals 15 residues. The V gene's germline CDR1 is SGHAT and CDR2 FQNNGV. For the CDR3, the DNA is TGTGCCAGCAGCCCAGGGGACTTCTCCTCCTACGAGCAGTACTTC. Its protein is CASSPGDFSSYEQYF.

The rearrangement joins TRBV6-5 to TRBJ2-1, with 7 bases lining up with TRBD2. The CDR3 contains 16 residues. Germline V gene sequence: CDR1 MNHEY, CDR2 SVGAGI. Unmatched junction bases numbered 9, after V lost 4 bases and J lost 3 bases. The CDR3 protein is CASSFGRLAIYNEQFF. CDR3 bases: TGTGCCAGCAGTTTCGGCCGACTAGCTATCTACAATGAGCAGTTCTTC.

The chain couples TRBV7-9 to TRBJ2-3; 10 bases map to TRBD1. V shed 1 base and J 13 bases; nucleotides not matched to a gene: 5. Germline V gene sequence: CDR1 SEHNR, CDR2 FQNEAQ (reference sequence). CDR3 length equals 13 residues. CDR3 nucleotide sequence: TGTGCCAGCAGCTTAGGACCAGGGACAGGGGAGTATTTT. Its protein product is CASSLGPGTGEYF.

The V call is TRBV7-8, the J call TRBJ2-7; D is perhaps TRBD2 (5 bases). Germline V gives CDR1 SGHVS, CDR2 FQNEAQ. Trimming took off 3 bases at V and 6 bases at J, with 15 bases between the two ends. There are 14 residues in the CDR3. This CDR3 is CASSFIRERGEQYF. CDR3 nucleotide sequence: TGTGCCAGCAGCTTCATCCGGGAAAGAGGCGAGCAGTACTTC.